This is a list of T cell receptor beta chains from one sample in a study of radiotherapy plus CTLA-4 blockade in lung cancer. The repertoire was sequenced with immunoSEQ multiplex PCR; TCRdb's copy has only in-frame clones and lacks some. The repertoire consists of about 120,000 clones, with 85% to 90% occurring once and the leading ten covering roughly 7%. The sample consisted of peripheral blood, taken from a patient treated with radiotherapy plus ipilimumab. The receptors here all came from a human donor with non-small cell lung cancer that progressed on radiotherapy plus ipilimumab. The CDR3 runs from the conserved cysteine through the conserved F or W. Fields, in order: clone size, D gene, J gene, V gene, CDR3 protein, CDR3 DNA. D genes are given only for firm matches. Rows may omit the clone size; those that give it use once, few, many or a size class.

>.|.|TRBJ2-6|TRBV7-2
CASSPPGAGLSGANVLTF
TGTGCCAGCAGCCCCCCCGGGGCAGGCCTCTCTGGGGCCAACGTCCTGACTTTC
>once|.|TRBJ1-5|TRBV2
CASSEGQAINSNQPQHF
TGTGCCAGCAGTGAGGGCCAGGCGATAAATAGCAATCAGCCCCAGCATTTT
>.|.|TRBJ1-2|TRBV21-1
CASSSGQGQTYGYTF
TGTGCCAGCAGCAGCGGACAGGGCCAGACCTATGGCTACACCTTC
>.|TRBD1|TRBJ1-2|TRBV29-1
CSGAGQGLDGYTF
TGCAGCGGAGCCGGACAGGGGCTTGATGGCTACACCTTC
>.|TRBD1|TRBJ1-1|TRBV6-5
CASSYRTTGGAGAFF
TGTGCCAGCAGTTACCGGACGACAGGGGGCGCGGGGGCTTTCTTT
>.|.|TRBJ1-5|TRBV6-5
CASSPRQGHQPQHF
TGTGCCAGCTCCCCGCGGCAGGGACATCAGCCCCAGCATTTT
>.|TRBD2|TRBJ2-5|TRBV6-5
CASSYLGGRETQYF
TGTGCCAGCAGTTACTTGGGAGGGCGGGAGACCCAGTACTTC
>.|.|TRBJ2-1|TRBV5-1
CASSLDGLPNEQFF
TGCGCCAGCAGCTTGGATGGACTACCCAATGAGCAGTTCTTC
>.|TRBD2|TRBJ2-1|TRBV5-5
CASSLGGLATPFF
TGTGCCAGCAGCCTGGGGGGACTAGCGACTCCGTTCTTC
>.|.|TRBJ2-3|TRBV5-1
CASSVDSTDTQYF
TGCGCCAGCAGCGTGGACTCCACAGATACGCAGTATTTT
>.|TRBD1|TRBJ2-7|TRBV6-5
CASSYSGTGAEQYF
TGTGCCAGCAGTTATTCCGGGACAGGGGCCGAGCAGTACTTC
>few|.|TRBJ1-5|TRBV18
CASSPSRNSNQPQHF
TGTGCCAGCTCACCCTCCAGGAATAGCAATCAGCCCCAGCATTTT
>.|.|TRBJ2-3|TRBV29-1
CSVAAGTDTQYF
TGCAGCGTTGCGGCGGGAACAGATACGCAGTATTTT
>once|TRBD2|TRBJ2-1|TRBV5-5
CASSELAWDNEQFF
TGTGCCAGCAGCGAACTAGCGTGGGACAATGAGCAGTTCTTC
>.|TRBD1|TRBJ1-5|TRBV7-8
CASSLGAGGRQPQHF
TGTGCCAGCAGCTTAGGGGCAGGGGGCAGGCAGCCCCAGCATTTT
>.|TRBD2|TRBJ2-1|TRBV6-1
CASSDGVWEGGEQFF
TGTGCCAGCAGTGATGGGGTTTGGGAGGGAGGTGAGCAGTTCTTC
>.|TRBD2|TRBJ2-2|TRBV5-6
CASSVGLAGVAGELFF
TGTGCCAGCAGCGTGGGACTAGCGGGAGTGGCCGGGGAGCTGTTTTTT
>.|TRBD1|TRBJ1-4|TRBV2
CASKRDRGHEKLFF
TGTGCCAGCAAGAGAGACAGGGGGCATGAAAAACTGTTTTTT
>.|TRBD1|TRBJ2-7|TRBV7-2
CASSFQGQGQYEQYF
TGTGCCAGCAGCTTCCAAGGACAGGGTCAATACGAGCAGTACTTC
>.|TRBD1|TRBJ1-4|TRBV19
CASSPRTGGHNEKLFF
TGTGCCAGTAGTCCCCGGACAGGTGGACACAATGAAAAACTGTTTTTT
>.|.|TRBJ1-3|TRBV19
CASSIFVSDSGNTIYF
TGTGCCAGTAGTATATTCGTTAGCGACTCTGGAAACACCATATATTTT
>few|.|TRBJ1-2|TRBV15
CATSRDWGAYGYTF
TGTGCCACCAGCAGAGATTGGGGGGCTTATGGCTACACCTTC
>.|TRBD1|TRBJ2-7|TRBV15
CATSRDRQGYEQYF
TGTGCCACCAGCAGAGATCGACAGGGCTACGAGCAGTACTTC
>.|.|TRBJ1-1|TRBV2
CASTRLSNTEAFF
TGTGCCAGCACGAGGCTTTCGAACACTGAAGCTTTCTTT
>.|.|TRBJ2-3|TRBV25-1
CASSGGITPRGTQYF
TGTGCCAGCAGTGGTGGGATCACGCCGCGCGGTACGCAGTATTTT
>once|.|TRBJ1-2|TRBV15
CATSREGSVYGYTF
TGTGCCACCAGCAGAGAAGGATCGGTCTATGGCTACACCTTC
>.|TRBD2|TRBJ2-7|TRBV6-1
CASSVSGRRYEQYF
TGTGCCAGCAGTGTTAGCGGGAGACGCTACGAGCAGTACTTC
>.|.|TRBJ2-7|TRBV5-6
CASSLRGLREQYF
TGTGCCAGCAGCTTGAGAGGGCTTAGGGAGCAGTACTTC
>.|.|TRBJ2-7|TRBV29-1
CSVAETFYEQYF
TGCAGCGTCGCAGAGACCTTCTACGAGCAGTACTTC
>once|.|TRBJ1-2|TRBV5-6
CASSLDSAGYGYTF
TGTGCCAGCAGCTTGGACTCCGCAGGCTATGGCTACACCTTC
>once|.|TRBJ1-1|TRBV18
CASSPPSGQRNTEAFF
TGTGCCAGCTCACCACCTAGTGGCCAGCGGAACACTGAAGCTTTCTTT
>.|.|TRBJ2-1|TRBV7-9
CASSVRLGSYNEQFF
TGTGCCAGCAGCGTACGACTGGGCTCCTACAATGAGCAGTTCTTC
>.|TRBD1|TRBJ2-2|TRBV5-5
CASSVTGVGTGELFF
TGTGCCAGCAGCGTAACAGGGGTGGGGACCGGGGAGCTGTTTTTT
>.|.|TRBJ2-5|TRBV4-1
CASSQVSSQETQYF
TGCGCCAGCAGCCAAGTTAGCTCCCAAGAGACCCAGTACTTC
>.|TRBD1|TRBJ1-1|TRBV2
CATSTGGVTEAFF
TGTGCCACATCGACAGGGGGGGTAACTGAAGCTTTCTTT
>once|.|TRBJ1-4|TRBV6-6
CASSSHDRFNEKLFF
TGTGCCAGCAGTTCCCATGACAGGTTTAATGAAAAACTGTTTTTT
>.|.|TRBJ1-5|TRBV5-1
CASSLVPNQPQHF
TGCGCCAGCAGCTTGGTGCCGAATCAGCCCCAGCATTTT
>few|.|TRBJ2-7|TRBV10-3
CATCDSLRGEQYF
TGTGCCACCTGTGACAGTCTCAGAGGCGAGCAGTACTTC
>.|.|TRBJ1-5|TRBV5-1
CASSLAGGRQPQHF
TGCGCCAGCAGCTTGGCCGGGGGTCGGCAGCCCCAGCATTTT
>once|.|TRBJ1-1|TRBV7-6
CASSPTSRGHMNTEAFF
TGTGCCAGCAGCCCTACCTCCCGGGGGCACATGAACACTGAAGCTTTCTTT
>.|TRBD1|TRBJ1-2|TRBV30
CAWSIPQGQGFIGYTF
TGTGCCTGGAGCATTCCACAGGGACAGGGGTTTATAGGCTACACCTTC
>.|.|TRBJ1-2|TRBV7-8
CASSQGGGGYTF
TGTGCCAGCAGCCAAGGGGGAGGAGGCTACACCTTC
>.|.|TRBJ1-5|TRBV30
CAWSFRQKRSQPQHF
TGTGCCTGGAGTTTCAGACAAAAGCGGAGTCAGCCCCAGCATTTT